The rows below give T cell receptor beta chains drawn from one sample of a study of regulatory T cells in long-lasting Graves disease. TCRdb analysed the multiplex PCR reads with MiXCR anew, one entry per CDR3 protein. The sample gives roughly 420,000 distinct CDR3 sequences, about a sixth of which show up once; about 11% is in the top ten. This same sample was also part of a study on T cells in Graves' hyperthyroidism and ophthalmopathy.

The sequenced sample was peripheral blood mononuclear cells (PBMCs), obtained at new diagnosis, from a patient treated with antithyroid drugs. Source of these receptors: a young woman with Graves disease. Both conserved end residues are part of each CDR3. A D gene is named only where the DNA matches it firmly. Clone size is stated in some rows and not others, as once, few, many or a class when expanded.

TRBD2,TRBJ2-7,few,TRBV5-1,TGCGCCAGCAGCTTTTCGGCATGGCCGATTAGGGAGGGACCTTGGAGGTATCCCTACGAGCAGTACTTC,CASSFSAWPIREGPWRYPYEQYF
NA,TRBJ2-1,NA,TRBV7-9,TGTGCCAGCCTCGAAAGGGTGGGGGAGAGGTACAATGAGCAGTTCTTC,CASLERVGERYNEQFF
TRBD2,TRBJ2-3,many,TRBV30,TGTGCCTGGAGTGTTGTAGCGGGAAACACAGATACGCAGTATTTT,CAWSVVAGNTDTQYF
NA,TRBJ1-5,many,TRBV12-3/TRBV12-4,TGTGCCAGCAGTTTAGGCAGGGCAGGGAATCAGCCCCAGCATTTT,CASSLGRAGNQPQHF
NA,TRBJ1-2,many,TRBV18,TGTGCCAGCTCGCTCGCGGCAGGGGAATCTTATGGCTACACCTTC,CASSLAAGESYGYTF
NA,TRBJ2-2,few,TRBV28,TGTGCCAGCGTAACAACGGCCCGAGGGGAGCTGTTTTTT,CASVTTARGELFF
NA,TRBJ2-1,NA,TRBV18,TGTGCCAGCTCACCAGGGGCGCCGAGCTCCTACAATGAGCAGCTCTTC,CASSPGAPSSYNEQLF
NA,TRBJ2-3,many,TRBV12-3/TRBV12-4,TGTGCCAGCAGTCCGGGGCGGTCTAGCACAGATACGCAGTATTTT,CASSPGRSSTDTQYF
TRBD1,TRBJ1-1,many,TRBV5-1,TGCGCCAGCAGCTTGGCAGGGGGGCTCTCAGCTTTCTTT,CASSLAGGLSAFF
TRBD2,TRBJ2-1,few,TRBV6-1,TGTGCCAGCAGCCACACTAGCGGGGGAGACAATGAGCAGTTCTTC,CASSHTSGGDNEQFF
TRBD2,TRBJ2-1,many,TRBV27,TGTGCCAGCACAGGACTAAGCGGGAGGGCCCGGGATGAGCAGTTCTTC,CASTGLSGRARDEQFF
NA,TRBJ2-5,many,TRBV27,TGTGCCACCGCTGACTACAAAGAGACCCAGTACTTC,CATADYKETQYF
NA,TRBJ2-4,many,TRBV7-9,TGTGCCAGCAGGGACACAGGGATAGCCAAAAACATTCAGTACTTC,CASRDTGIAKNIQYF
TRBD1,TRBJ2-7,many,TRBV7-2,TGTGCCAGCAGCTCGGGGACAGGGGACTACGAGCAGTACTTC,CASSSGTGDYEQYF
NA,TRBJ1-5,few,TRBV19,TGTGCCAGTAGTATTGGGGGGGAGCCCCAGCATTTT,CASSIGGEPQHF
TRBD2,TRBJ2-3,many,TRBV7-2,TGTGCCAGCAGCTTTCTGACTAGCGGGAGCACAGATACGCAGTATTTT,CASSFLTSGSTDTQYF
TRBD1,TRBJ2-2,NA,TRBV18,TGTGCCAGCTCACCCAGGGGGCTCGGTACCGGGGAGCTGTTTTTT,CASSPRGLGTGELFF
NA,TRBJ2-7,many,TRBV28,TGTGCCAGCAGCCACCCGGAGAAGTGGCCCTACGAGCAGTACTTC,CASSHPEKWPYEQYF
NA,TRBJ2-2,NA,TRBV11-2,TGTGCCAGCAGCTTTAAATGGGCGGTAGCGGAAAGCACCGGGGAGCTGTTTTTT,CASSFKWAVAESTGELFF
NA,TRBJ2-2,many,TRBV7-9,TGTGCCAGCAGTCACGGGGCGACCCCGTGGACCGGGGAGCTGTTTTTT,CASSHGATPWTGELFF
NA,TRBJ2-7,many,TRBV15,TGTGCCACCAGCAGAGATCGGTTCTCTGACTACGAGCAGTACTTC,CATSRDRFSDYEQYF
NA,TRBJ2-7,many,TRBV7-2,TGTGCCAGCAGCCGTCTCGGGTCCTACGAGCAGTACTTC,CASSRLGSYEQYF
NA,TRBJ2-3,many,TRBV6-2/TRBV6-3,TGTGCCAGCAGATCGAGCGATACGCAGTATTTT,CASRSSDTQYF
NA,TRBJ1-3,NA,TRBV2,TGTGCCAGCAGTGAAGAAACAGGGATGGGAAACACCATATATTTT,CASSEETGMGNTIYF
NA,TRBJ1-2,NA,TRBV10-1,TGTGCCAGCAGTTTCAGGGACTGTGGCTACACCTTC,CASSFRDCGYTF
TRBD2,TRBJ2-5,many,TRBV6-2/TRBV6-3,TGTGCCAGCAGTTACTCGACCAGCGGGAGGGCCGAAGAGACCCAGTACTTC,CASSYSTSGRAEETQYF
TRBD2,TRBJ2-1,many,TRBV7-2,TGTGCCAGCAGCTTAGCAGGACTAGCGGGAACAGAGCAGTTCTTC,CASSLAGLAGTEQFF
NA,TRBJ1-5,many,TRBV28,TGTGCCAGCACTCAGCCGGCGGAGCAGCCCCAGCATTTT,CASTQPAEQPQHF
NA,TRBJ1-1,many,TRBV4-1,TGCGCCAGCAGCCAAGGAGGGTTTACGGAGGCTTTCTTT,CASSQGGFTEAFF
TRBD1,TRBJ2-7,few,TRBV9,TGTGCCAGCAGCGTAGGGGGACAGGCTTACGAGCAGTACTTC,CASSVGGQAYEQYF
NA,TRBJ1-6,many,TRBV5-4,TGTGCCAGCAGCCAGGGCTATAATTCACCCCTCCACTTT,CASSQGYNSPLHF
NA,TRBJ2-7,many,TRBV6-1,TGTGCCAGCAGTGAACTTCTAGGGGTCTACGAGCAGTACTTC,CASSELLGVYEQYF
TRBD1,TRBJ1-1,once,TRBV7-2,TGTGCCAGCAGACCCTCGGGACAGACGACCTATTACACTGAAGCTTTCTTT,CASRPSGQTTYYTEAFF
NA,TRBJ2-1,few,TRBV20-1,TGCAGTGCTAAAAGTGGTTCATCCCCCTACAATGAGCAGTTCTTC,CSAKSGSSPYNEQFF
TRBD2,TRBJ2-7,NA,TRBV18,TGTGCCAGCTCACCACCGGGACTAGCGACCTACGAGCAGTACTTC,CASSPPGLATYEQYF
TRBD1,TRBJ2-5,few,TRBV2,TGTGCCAGCAGTACCCACAGGGGTTACCAAGAGACCCAGTACTTC,CASSTHRGYQETQYF
NA,TRBJ2-3,many,TRBV3-1,TGTGCCAGCAGCCAAGAGAGCAGCACAGATACGCAGTATTTT,CASSQESSTDTQYF
TRBD1,TRBJ1-1,few,TRBV27,TGTGCCAGCAGTTCGGGACAGGAGACGAACACTGAAGCTTTCTTT,CASSSGQETNTEAFF
NA,TRBJ1-4,many,TRBV12-3/TRBV12-4,TGTGCCAGCAGTCTCAGCTCCAAGGGGGAAAAACTGTTTTTT,CASSLSSKGEKLFF
NA,TRBJ2-2,NA,TRBV25-1,TGTGCCAGCAGTGACTCAGTTTTGATGACCGGGGAGCTGTTTTTT,CASSDSVLMTGELFF
NA,TRBJ2-1,many,TRBV20-1,TGCAGTGCTACCGACGACCTAAGCTCCTACAATGAGCAGTTCTTC,CSATDDLSSYNEQFF
NA,TRBJ2-2,few,TRBV20-1,TGCAGTGCTAGAGAAACCAAGGACACCGGGGAGCTGTTTTTT,CSARETKDTGELFF
NA,TRBJ1-2,NA,TRBV7-9,TGTGCCAGCAGTTCTCTCAGGGATTACTATGGCTACACCTTC,CASSSLRDYYGYTF
NA,TRBJ2-7,many,TRBV7-8,TGTGCCAGCAAGATAGAAGGTTCCTACGAGCAGTACTTC,CASKIEGSYEQYF
TRBD1,TRBJ2-7,NA,TRBV27,TGTGCCAGCAGGCAGGCCTGGGGACAGGGCTACGAGCAGTACTTC,CASRQAWGQGYEQYF
NA,TRBJ2-5,few,TRBV5-5,TGTGCCAGCAGCTCAGGGGAAATGGAGACCCAGTACTTC,CASSSGEMETQYF
NA,TRBJ1-1,many,TRBV5-1,TGCGCCAGCAGCTATGCAGCCGAGAACACTGAAGCTTTCTTT,CASSYAAENTEAFF
TRBD1,TRBJ1-2,many,TRBV27,TGTGCCAGCAGTATAACCGGGACAGGGGGCAGCTATGGCTACACCTTC,CASSITGTGGSYGYTF
NA,TRBJ2-1,many,TRBV6-2/TRBV6-3,TGTGCCAGCAGTCCACAGGGTCTAGAGCAGTTCTTC,CASSPQGLEQFF
NA,TRBJ1-6,NA,TRBV10-2,TGCGCCAGCAGCAAACGACGGGACTCCAATTCACCCCTCCACTTT,CASSKRRDSNSPLHF
NA,TRBJ2-3,few,TRBV10-2,TGCGCCAGCAGCCCCAAACGGACTTACACAGATACGCAGTATTTT,CASSPKRTYTDTQYF
TRBD1,TRBJ1-5,few,TRBV19,TGTGCCAGTGGCCCCAATGACAGGGCCACAAGCAATCAGCCCCAGCATTTT,CASGPNDRATSNQPQHF
NA,TRBJ2-3,few,TRBV30,TGTGCCTGGAGCTCCGGCAGGGGCGTCGGAGATACGCAGTATTTT,CAWSSGRGVGDTQYF
TRBD1,TRBJ2-7,many,TRBV19,TGTGCCAGTAGTCCCTCCGGGACAGGCCCCTACGAGCAGTACTTC,CASSPSGTGPYEQYF
NA,TRBJ2-3,NA,TRBV14,TGTGCCAGCAGCAAGCGGTTCACTAGCACAGATACGCAGTATTTT,CASSKRFTSTDTQYF
TRBD2,TRBJ2-2,few,TRBV4-3,TGCGCCAGCAGCCAAGGGACGGGGGGGGGTGTGGAGCTGTTTTTT,CASSQGTGGGVELFF
NA,TRBJ2-2,NA,TRBV5-1,TGCGCCAGCAGCTTGGAGGTGCGGGTCGAGCTGTTTTTT,CASSLEVRVELFF
NA,TRBJ1-1,many,TRBV7-9,TGTGCCAGCAGCTTAGCGGGGGGTTGGAACACTGAAGCTTTCTTT,CASSLAGGWNTEAFF